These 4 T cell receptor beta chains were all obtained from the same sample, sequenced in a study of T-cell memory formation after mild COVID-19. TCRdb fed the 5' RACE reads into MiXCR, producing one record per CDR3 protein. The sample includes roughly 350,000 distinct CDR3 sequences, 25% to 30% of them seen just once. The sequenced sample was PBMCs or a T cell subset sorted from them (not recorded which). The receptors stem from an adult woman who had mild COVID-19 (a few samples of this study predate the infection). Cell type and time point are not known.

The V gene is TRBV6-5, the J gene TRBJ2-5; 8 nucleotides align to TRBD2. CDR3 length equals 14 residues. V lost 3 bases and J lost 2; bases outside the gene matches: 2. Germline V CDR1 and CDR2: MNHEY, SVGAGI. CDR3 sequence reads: CASSYSGNQETQYF. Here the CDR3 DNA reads TGTGCCAGCAGTTATAGCGGGAATCAAGAGACCCAGTACTTC.

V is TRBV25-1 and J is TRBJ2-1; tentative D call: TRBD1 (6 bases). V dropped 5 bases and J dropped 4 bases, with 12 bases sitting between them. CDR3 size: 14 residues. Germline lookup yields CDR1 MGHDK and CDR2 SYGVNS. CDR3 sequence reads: CASSIQQGYNEQFF. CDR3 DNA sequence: TGTGCCAGCAGTATTCAACAGGGTTACAATGAGCAGTTCTTC.

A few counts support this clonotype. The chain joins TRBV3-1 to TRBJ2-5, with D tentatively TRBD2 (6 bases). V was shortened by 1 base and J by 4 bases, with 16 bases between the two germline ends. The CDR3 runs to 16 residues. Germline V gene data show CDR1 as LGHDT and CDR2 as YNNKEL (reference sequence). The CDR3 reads CASSQGSGGVVETQYF. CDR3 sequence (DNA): TGTGCCAGCAGCCAAGGATCCGGCGGGGTAGTAGAGACCCAGTACTTC.

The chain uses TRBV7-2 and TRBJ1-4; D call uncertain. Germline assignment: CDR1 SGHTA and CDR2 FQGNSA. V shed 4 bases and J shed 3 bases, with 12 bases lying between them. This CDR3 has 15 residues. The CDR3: CASSSYLESNEKLFF. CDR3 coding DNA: TGTGCCAGCAGCTCCTACCTCGAATCTAATGAAAAACTGTTTTTT.